This paragraph reports one T cell receptor beta chain. This sample is drawn from a study of blood T cell repertoires in COVID-19. Looking at the study overall: T cells, B-cell-depleted T cells, or PBMCs supplied cDNA or gDNA.

In the authors' methods: Reference gene primer amplification gave estimated nucleated cell counts. TCRdb's table, derived via immunoSEQ multiplex PCR, lists solely in-frame clones and lacks some. The DNA gave D and trimming, while V, J and clone size come from that table. The sample shows roughly 38,000 clones, approximately 78% of them seen only once. The receptor's source is a man in his 60s in a cohort sampled during active COVID-19. The sequenced sample was peripheral blood.

CDR3 sequence reads: CASSHVSGGLAFF. CDR3 DNA: TGTGCCAGCAGCCACGTGTCGGGGGGTTTGGCTTTCTTT. V usage is TRBV3-1 (or the pseudogene TRBV3-2) and J usage is TRBJ1-1, with TRBD1 as a possible D gene (5 bases). V dropped 3 bases and J dropped 11 bases, with 16 bases sitting between them. The CDR3 is made up of 13 amino acids. Germline assignment: CDR1 LGHDT and CDR2 YNNKEL (reference sequence).